These T cell receptor beta chains were read from a single sample in a study of a mutant IDH1 vaccine in newly diagnosed glioma. Measured with immunoSEQ multiplex PCR; TCRdb has only the in-frame clones, and not every one. The table includes about 62,000 clones, over 80% detected once. Their specific antigens are unknown. This material consisted of PBMCs, taken from a glioma patient whose treatment included an IDH1 peptide vaccine. The receptors were sampled from a man aged 25 to 40 with glioma. The CDR3 runs from the conserved cysteine through the conserved F or W. Fields, in order: V gene, D gene, J gene, CDR3 protein. A D gene is named only where the DNA matches it firmly.

V gene: TRBV14; D gene: TRBD1; J gene: TRBJ1-4; CDR3 protein: CASSQGRQGSNEKLFF
V gene: TRBV14; D gene: TRBD1; J gene: TRBJ1-2; CDR3 protein: CASSQGRLVPGTGVYGYTF
V gene: TRBV7-9; D gene: .; J gene: TRBJ2-3; CDR3 protein: CASSLADFPLGADTQYF
V gene: TRBV19; D gene: .; J gene: TRBJ2-1; CDR3 protein: CASYSSGYDNEQFF
V gene: TRBV7-9; D gene: .; J gene: TRBJ1-1; CDR3 protein: CASSSPRGDTEAFF
V gene: TRBV27; D gene: .; J gene: TRBJ1-1; CDR3 protein: CASSFLEGGQTEAFF
V gene: TRBV6-1; D gene: .; J gene: TRBJ1-5; CDR3 protein: CASSELTRGNQPQHF
V gene: TRBV5-1; D gene: TRBD1; J gene: TRBJ1-1; CDR3 protein: CASSWGQGATEAFF
V gene: TRBV5-1; D gene: .; J gene: TRBJ1-1; CDR3 protein: CASRMGPLNTEAFF
V gene: TRBV19; D gene: .; J gene: TRBJ1-5; CDR3 protein: CASSRGWGDNQPQHF
V gene: TRBV4-1; D gene: .; J gene: TRBJ1-3; CDR3 protein: CASSQALPGRAGNTIYF
V gene: TRBV11-3; D gene: .; J gene: TRBJ1-3; CDR3 protein: CASSLAGTGNTIYF
V gene: TRBV4-2; D gene: TRBD1; J gene: TRBJ1-4; CDR3 protein: CASSQYGQGRTTNEKLFF
V gene: TRBV4-2; D gene: .; J gene: TRBJ2-5; CDR3 protein: CASSQDGGGRGGETQYF
V gene: TRBV19; D gene: TRBD1; J gene: TRBJ1-1; CDR3 protein: CASSSDRANTEAFF
V gene: TRBV10-1; D gene: .; J gene: TRBJ2-3; CDR3 protein: CASSEVTDTQYF
V gene: TRBV6-1; D gene: .; J gene: TRBJ1-1; CDR3 protein: CASREKGGTEAFF
V gene: TRBV14; D gene: .; J gene: TRBJ1-1; CDR3 protein: CASSPHMGGSGVTEAFF
V gene: TRBV10-1; D gene: .; J gene: TRBJ1-4; CDR3 protein: CASSESVGNEKLFF
V gene: TRBV7-9; D gene: TRBD1; J gene: TRBJ2-1; CDR3 protein: CASSTRDRGLSYYNEQFF
V gene: TRBV5-1; D gene: TRBD1; J gene: TRBJ2-1; CDR3 protein: CASSIDGQGNEQFF
V gene: TRBV4-1; D gene: .; J gene: TRBJ2-7; CDR3 protein: CASSRGGSAHEQYF
V gene: TRBV2; D gene: .; J gene: TRBJ2-4; CDR3 protein: CASRDGVGSAQIGNIQYF
V gene: TRBV28; D gene: .; J gene: TRBJ1-1; CDR3 protein: CASYVGGLVKTEAFF
V gene: TRBV7-9; D gene: .; J gene: TRBJ1-4; CDR3 protein: CASSVAERSLNEKLFF
V gene: TRBV4-1; D gene: TRBD1; J gene: TRBJ1-1; CDR3 protein: CASSQPGQRLTEAFF
V gene: TRBV6-5; D gene: .; J gene: TRBJ2-2; CDR3 protein: CASSYHSTNTGELFF
V gene: TRBV19; D gene: TRBD1; J gene: TRBJ2-3; CDR3 protein: CASSDRAPTDTQYF
V gene: TRBV4-1; D gene: TRBD1; J gene: TRBJ1-5; CDR3 protein: CASSQGGQGRDNQPQHF
V gene: TRBV4-1; D gene: .; J gene: TRBJ1-3; CDR3 protein: CASSHPGQRNTIYF
V gene: TRBV4-2; D gene: .; J gene: TRBJ1-4; CDR3 protein: CASSQVHVGSEEKLFF
V gene: TRBV5-6; D gene: .; J gene: TRBJ2-7; CDR3 protein: CASSLYYEQYF
V gene: TRBV7-6; D gene: .; J gene: TRBJ2-1; CDR3 protein: CASSFDVIGIYNEQFF
V gene: TRBV5-4; D gene: .; J gene: TRBJ1-2; CDR3 protein: CASSSKGWSYGYTF
V gene: TRBV4-2; D gene: TRBD2; J gene: TRBJ2-3; CDR3 protein: CASSQASGGHTDTQYF
V gene: TRBV18; D gene: .; J gene: TRBJ1-4; CDR3 protein: CASSPDGATNEKLFF
V gene: TRBV28; D gene: .; J gene: TRBJ2-7; CDR3 protein: CASSYGREQYF
V gene: TRBV2; D gene: TRBD1; J gene: TRBJ2-5; CDR3 protein: CASSLGQGGSEETQYF
V gene: TRBV5-6; D gene: .; J gene: TRBJ1-2; CDR3 protein: CASSPGSNYGYTF
V gene: TRBV4-1; D gene: .; J gene: TRBJ2-3; CDR3 protein: CASSQVGGLADTQYF
V gene: TRBV5-6; D gene: .; J gene: TRBJ2-2; CDR3 protein: CASSLDTGRIAGELFF
V gene: TRBV7-8; D gene: TRBD1; J gene: TRBJ1-5; CDR3 protein: CASSRFISGQGLWGNQPQHF
V gene: TRBV6-1; D gene: .; J gene: TRBJ2-1; CDR3 protein: CASSEGGVEGKDEQFF
V gene: TRBV5-1; D gene: .; J gene: TRBJ2-6; CDR3 protein: CASSGAGANVLTF
V gene: TRBV5-8; D gene: TRBD1; J gene: TRBJ2-3; CDR3 protein: CASRHRGADTQYF
V gene: TRBV5-1; D gene: .; J gene: TRBJ2-1; CDR3 protein: CASSDNSGSYNEQFF
V gene: TRBV10-2; D gene: .; J gene: TRBJ1-4; CDR3 protein: CASSERSRGEKLFF
V gene: TRBV7-9; D gene: .; J gene: TRBJ1-5; CDR3 protein: CASSPTNSNQPQHF
V gene: TRBV5-1; D gene: .; J gene: TRBJ1-4; CDR3 protein: CASSESRRLNEKLFF
V gene: TRBV4-1; D gene: .; J gene: TRBJ2-5; CDR3 protein: CASSQNLQETQYF
V gene: TRBV5-6; D gene: .; J gene: TRBJ2-7; CDR3 protein: CASSSAGWQGRWYEQYF
V gene: TRBV14; D gene: .; J gene: TRBJ1-1; CDR3 protein: CASSQEGVVMNTEAFF
V gene: TRBV5-1; D gene: .; J gene: TRBJ2-7; CDR3 protein: CASSVNSYEQYF
V gene: TRBV27; D gene: .; J gene: TRBJ2-1; CDR3 protein: CASSHSYNEQFF
V gene: TRBV7-9; D gene: .; J gene: TRBJ2-1; CDR3 protein: CASSFDPGTPFF
V gene: TRBV28; D gene: .; J gene: TRBJ2-5; CDR3 protein: CASRMRGVRETQYF
V gene: TRBV6-1; D gene: .; J gene: TRBJ1-6; CDR3 protein: CASSEWAGGSPLHF
V gene: TRBV6-6; D gene: .; J gene: TRBJ1-3; CDR3 protein: CASTGRTTGNTIYF
V gene: TRBV12-5; D gene: .; J gene: TRBJ2-3; CDR3 protein: CASGLGNGGPSTDTQYF
V gene: TRBV10-1; D gene: .; J gene: TRBJ2-5; CDR3 protein: CASSESLGPSVETQYF